A selection of T cell receptor beta chains follows, all from one sample in a study of blood T cell repertoires in COVID-19. Using immunoSEQ multiplex PCR, the repertoire was profiled, and TCRdb retains in-frame clones only, with some absent. The sample has some 90,000 clones, 75% to 85% seen once; the top ten hold about 9.4%. Material for sequencing was peripheral blood. The receptors originated from a woman in her 70s with acute or convalescent COVID-19. CDR3s include the opening cysteine and the closing phenylalanine or tryptophan. D genes are given only for firm matches. Clone size is shown for a subset of rows, as once, few, many or a class of expanded clone.

>TRBD2|few|TRBJ2-1|TRBV4-2
TGTGCCAGCAGCCGTCGACTAGCGGGCCAGACGGGAGGCTCCTACAATGAGCAGTTCTTC
CASSRRLAGQTGGSYNEQFF
>NA|NA|TRBJ2-5|TRBV11-2
TGTGCCAGCAGCCTCGTGAACGTGGTAGGCGAGGCCCAGTACTTC
CASSLVNVVGEAQYF
>NA|NA|TRBJ1-3|TRBV30
TGTGCCTGGAAGGGGGTTGGAAACACCATATATTTT
CAWKGVGNTIYF
>TRBD1|NA|TRBJ2-3|TRBV23-1
TGCGCCAGCAGTCACTTGGACAGGGGGCTGAACGATACGCAGTATTTT
CASSHLDRGLNDTQYF
>TRBD2|NA|TRBJ2-1|TRBV5-8
TGTGCCAGCAGCTTGGCCCGGACGGGGGGACGCAATGAGCAGTTCTTC
CASSLARTGGRNEQFF
>NA|NA|TRBJ2-1|TRBV11-1
TGTGCCAGCAGCTTAATTGCAGACAATGAGCAGTTCTTC
CASSLIADNEQFF
>TRBD1|NA|TRBJ2-6|TRBV27
TGTGCCAGCGGCCCTGGACAGGGGGCAAGAGCTGGGGCCAACGTCCTGACTTTC
CASGPGQGARAGANVLTF
>TRBD2|NA|TRBJ2-5|TRBV7-8
TGTGCCAGCTCCCCTCGGACTAGCGGGTTCCGGGAGACCCAGTACTTC
CASSPRTSGFRETQYF
>TRBD1|NA|TRBJ2-5|TRBV11-1
TGTGCCAGCAGCTCCGGACAGGGCCAAGAGACCCAGTACTTC
CASSSGQGQETQYF
>NA|NA|TRBJ1-2|TRBV5-1
TGCGCCAGCAGCCAAGGAGGGGCGACATATGGCTACACCTTC
CASSQGGATYGYTF
>TRBD2|few|TRBJ2-1|TRBV20-1
TGCAGTGCTAGTGGACTAGCGGGAGGCTGGGACAATGAGCAGTTCTTC
CSASGLAGGWDNEQFF
>TRBD1|NA|TRBJ1-1|TRBV7-6
TGTGCCAGCAGCCCCGGACAGGGGGTGATGAACACTGAAGCTTTCTTT
CASSPGQGVMNTEAFF
>NA|NA|TRBJ2-1|TRBV19
TGTGCCAGTAGAGTGGGGGGTTGGGGAAATGAGCAGTTCTTC
CASRVGGWGNEQFF
>TRBD1|once|TRBJ1-5|TRBV6-6
TGTGCCAGCAGTTACGGCAGGGGGAATCAGCCCCAGCATTTT
CASSYGRGNQPQHF
>NA|NA|TRBJ2-3|TRBV28
TGTGCCAGCAGTTTAATGGGGGCCCTGACAGATACGCAGTATTTT
CASSLMGALTDTQYF
>NA|NA|TRBJ1-1|TRBV3-1/TRBV3-2
TGTGCCAGTTCTCTCGTGAACACTGAAGCTTTCTTT
CASSLVNTEAFF
>NA|once|TRBJ1-4|TRBV11-1
TGTGCCAGCAGCCCGGGGACTAATGAAAAACTGTTTTTT
CASSPGTNEKLFF
>TRBD2|NA|TRBJ2-3|TRBV7-2
TGTGCCAGCAGCTCCCGACTAGCGCAGGAAGATACGCAGTATTTT
CASSSRLAQEDTQYF
>NA|NA|TRBJ2-1|TRBV7-2
TGTGCCAGCAGCTTTACTTACAATGAGCAGTTCTTC
CASSFTYNEQFF
>NA|NA|TRBJ2-1|TRBV19
TGTGCCAGTAGTATAGCCAGGGGGGATGTCAATGAGCAGTTCTTC
CASSIARGDVNEQFF
>NA|NA|TRBJ2-1|TRBV2
TGTGCCAGCATCCCCGTTCAGGGTGGGGAGCAGTTCTTC
CASIPVQGGEQFF
>TRBD2|NA|TRBJ2-1|TRBV10-3
TGTGCCTCGAAGCCGAGCGGGGGGGCCTCGGGCAATGAGCAGTTCTTC
CASKPSGGASGNEQFF
>NA|few|TRBJ1-2|TRBV20-1
TGCAGTGCTAGTGCGGACAGCTATGGCTACACCTTC
CSASADSYGYTF
>NA|NA|TRBJ2-2|TRBV28
TGTGCCAGCACCCTGGGACTTCCAAACACCGGGGAGCTGTTTTTT
CASTLGLPNTGELFF
>TRBD1|NA|TRBJ2-3|TRBV10-2
TGCGCCAGCAGAGACCGGGACAGGGTCACAGATACGCAGTATTTT
CASRDRDRVTDTQYF
>NA|NA|TRBJ2-3|TRBV6-2/TRBV6-3
TGTGCCAGCAGTTACAGCGATACGCAGTATTTT
CASSYSDTQYF
>NA|NA|TRBJ1-5|TRBV5-1
TGCGCCAGCAGCTTGGCCCCAGGACAGCCCCAGCATTTT
CASSLAPGQPQHF
>NA|NA|TRBJ2-2|TRBV6-2/TRBV6-3
TGTGCCAGCAGTTACCGAGCCGGGGAGCTGTTTTTT
CASSYRAGELFF
>TRBD1|NA|TRBJ1-3|TRBV18
TGTGCCAGCTCACCATGGGGACAGGCCTCTGGAAACACCATATATTTT
CASSPWGQASGNTIYF
>NA|NA|TRBJ1-2|TRBV7-2
TGTGCCAGCAGCCCTGTGGGGGCAGGAAACTATGGCTACACCTTC
CASSPVGAGNYGYTF
>NA|NA|TRBJ2-7|TRBV27
TGTGCCAGCAGTTTATGGGGACACTACGAGCAGTACTTC
CASSLWGHYEQYF
>NA|NA|TRBJ1-1|TRBV18
TGTGCCAGCTCACCCTCCGGGGGCACTGAAGCTTTCTTT
CASSPSGGTEAFF
>NA|few|TRBJ2-3|TRBV7-9
TGTGCCAGCAGCCCACAGGGAGATACGCAGTATTTT
CASSPQGDTQYF
>NA|NA|TRBJ2-5|TRBV11-2
TGTGCCAGCAGCTTCGGGACACTGTACCAAGAGACCCAGTACTTC
CASSFGTLYQETQYF
>NA|NA|TRBJ2-1|TRBV6-1
TGTGCCAGCAGTGAAGAGGGGAGGAGCGGGAATGAGCAGTTCTTC
CASSEEGRSGNEQFF
>TRBD1|NA|TRBJ2-7|TRBV7-9
TGTGCCAGCAGTTATGACCGGGACAGGTCAGACGAGCAGTACTTC
CASSYDRDRSDEQYF
>TRBD2|NA|TRBJ2-3|TRBV4-2
TGTGCCAGCAGCTTCCTAGCGGGGGAGGTTACAGATACGCAGTATTTT
CASSFLAGEVTDTQYF
>NA|NA|TRBJ2-6|TRBV5-1
TGCGCCAGCAGCGTAGGGGGTGCTACTTTCTCTGGGGCCAACGTCCTGACTTTC
CASSVGGATFSGANVLTF
>TRBD1|NA|TRBJ1-1|TRBV10-3
TGTGCCAACAGGGGACAGGGTGGCACTGAAGCTTTCTTT
CANRGQGGTEAFF
>TRBD1|NA|TRBJ1-5|TRBV27
TGTGCCACCTCGATGGGACAGGGGGCAGGCCAGCCCCAGCATTTT
CATSMGQGAGQPQHF
>TRBD2|once|TRBJ2-7|TRBV18
TGTGCCAGCTCACGCGGACTAGCGGGAGTCGAGCAGTACTTC
CASSRGLAGVEQYF
>NA|few|TRBJ1-4|TRBV13
TGTGCCAGCAGCTTAGTCGGCAGGGAGGGCGAAAAACTGTTTTTT
CASSLVGREGEKLFF
>NA|NA|TRBJ2-4|TRBV5-4
TGTGCCAGCAGCTTGGCTGGGGGCAGTAACATTCAGTACTTC
CASSLAGGSNIQYF
>TRBD1|few|TRBJ1-6|TRBV30
TGTGCCTGGAGACCTACAGGGGTAACGAGCGTGGGACGAGCCTCACCCCTCCACTTT
CAWRPTGVTSVGRASPLHF
>TRBD1|NA|TRBJ2-2|TRBV10-3
TGTGCCATCAGTGGGACAGGGGAAGGGAACACCGGGGAGCTGTTTTTT
CAISGTGEGNTGELFF
>NA|NA|TRBJ1-4|TRBV10-3
TGTGCCATCAGTGAGTCGCGGGGGAGTGAAAAACTGTTTTTT
CAISESRGSEKLFF
>NA|few|TRBJ1-1|TRBV6-2/TRBV6-3
TGTGCCAGCAGCCGGGACTTCGAAGCTTTCTTT
CASSRDFEAFF
>TRBD2|NA|TRBJ2-1|TRBV5-1
TGCGCCAGCAGTTCCAGCGGGACCCCTTACAATGAGCAGTTCTTC
CASSSSGTPYNEQFF
>TRBD1|NA|TRBJ2-7|TRBV30
TGTGCCTGGAGTCCTGGGACAGGGCTAAACGAGCAGTACTTC
CAWSPGTGLNEQYF
>NA|few|TRBJ1-5|TRBV19
TGTGCCAGTAGTTCGGGGGATTGGGGCAATCAGCCCCAGCATTTT
CASSSGDWGNQPQHF
>NA|NA|TRBJ2-5|TRBV28
TGTGCCAGCAGTCAAGGGGGGGTCCAAGAGACCCAGTACTTC
CASSQGGVQETQYF
>NA|NA|TRBJ2-7|TRBV6-4
TGTGCCAGGCTGACAGGCTCCTACGAGCAGTACTTC
CARLTGSYEQYF
>NA|NA|TRBJ2-7|TRBV21-1
TGTGCCAGCAGCCGACAGGGGTTTCCCTACGAGCAGTACTTC
CASSRQGFPYEQYF
>TRBD1|NA|TRBJ1-2|TRBV11-2
TGTGCCAGCAGCCAACATATAGGACAGGGGCACGGCTACACCTTC
CASSQHIGQGHGYTF
>TRBD1|NA|TRBJ2-3|TRBV13
TGTGCCAGCAGCTTATGGGACAGGGCAACAGATACGCAGTATTTT
CASSLWDRATDTQYF